The clone carrying this T cell receptor (beta chain) turned up a few times. As yet, its antigen is unknown. Any gene name here is a mouse gene name. The CDR3 end lies 4 residues beyond the end of the read and is filled in from the germline J gene. Sequencing used cDNA as its template, made by extracting RNA and reverse transcribing it. Some clones are missing from TCRdb's copy, which holds only in-frame ones; the method was immunoSEQ multiplex PCR. Singletons are absent from the sample, which has over 250,000 clones. This CDR3 has 14 amino acids. J was trimmed by 0 bases and V by 5 bases; bases with no gene match: 3. The germline gives CDR1 NNHDY, CDR2 SYVADS. A sort of pooled cutaneous lymph node cells used CD4, CD8alpha, NKG2D, NKG2ACE and other stains. The record originates from a study of CD8+ T cells in alopecia areata. Study-wide context: Roughly 7-10-week-old female C3H/HeJ mice were grafted with skin from spontaneously alopecic roughly 6-12-month-old C3H/HeJ graft donors.

Study results and limitations: In scalp samples, resident alphabeta T cells of normal skin are also sequenced. Researchers reported that TCR sharing among patients proved less clear than in mice, possibly HLA-linked. An increase in clonality over normal scalp was evident in lesional scalp, especially alopecia totalis/universalis.

The sequenced sample was CD4+ T cells sorted from a lymph node. V is TRBV13-3 and J is TRBJ2-4; TRBD1 agrees at 7 bases. The receptor comes from a C3H/HeJ mouse with alopecia areata. MHC haplotype of the mouse line: H2-k. The sequenced CDR3 bases are TGTGCCAGCAGGGGGACAGCTAGTCAAAAC. Protein: CASRGTASQN. The entire CDR3 reads CASRGTASQNTLYF.